This T cell receptor (beta chain) was retrieved from a study of OX40 agonist ivuxolimab in advanced cancers. Background for the entire study: Ivuxolimab was an agonistic, fully human IgG2 monoclonal antibody directed against OX40 (CD134), a costimulatory receptor. Intravenous ivuxolimab was administered to patients every 2 weeks at six dose levels: 0.01, 0.1, 0.3, 1.5, 3 and 10 mg/kg. Of the roughly 52 dose-escalation patients, hepatocellular carcinoma was present in about 20, melanoma in approximately 15, renal cell carcinoma in 9 and head and neck cancer in 9. The dose-escalation cohort was 82.7% male with a mean age of approximately 60 years, ranging from about 23 to 85. Patients were allowed to have had prior anti-PD-1, anti-PD-L1 or anti-CTLA-4 therapy, and 30% to 50% of the dose-escalation patients had previously received checkpoint inhibitors. Partial responses were achieved by three dose-escalation patients, of whom one had hepatocellular carcinoma and two had cutaneous melanoma. Peripheral TCRbeta sequencing was intended to test whether TCR sequence diversity was altered and clonal T-cell expansion was caused by ivuxolimab. The paper describes the monotherapy dose-escalation part (N of about 52 patients) of the phase I trial of ivuxolimab. On the study overall, not on this receptor specifically: At doses from 0.1 to 3.0 mg/kg, clonal expansion was seen in both CD4+ and CD8+ blood T cells between baseline and week 6. Antigen specificity was not determined for the clonally expanded peripheral T cells. In the 0.1-3.0 mg/kg groups, partial responders were among the patients with the lowest normalized peripheral clonal expansion, particularly in CD8+ T cells. After ivuxolimab, expanded clones were on average more numerous among CD8+ T cells than among CD4+ T cells. Low levels of normalized T-cell clonal expansion were also seen in some nonresponding patients.

The trial excluded patients who had a history of autoimmune disease or were on systemic immunosuppression. In every dose cohort, peripheral blood was drawn for TCR sequencing at baseline, cycle 4 day 1, and cycle 7 day 1. Samples came from an open-label, multicenter, first-in-human phase I dose-escalation trial of ivuxolimab. Adults with locally advanced or metastatic melanoma, renal cell carcinoma, hepatocellular carcinoma or head and neck squamous cell carcinoma were enrolled in the trial. CD4+ and CD8+ T cells were sorted separately from peripheral blood before TCR sequencing. This clone was counted once. Which antigen it targets is not known. One base away there is no much larger clone; base qualities are not given. Genomic DNA was extracted from sorted cells for sequencing of the TCRbeta CDR3 region. The immunoSEQ Assay was used for sequencing of TCRbeta CDR3 regions. TCRdb's version of the immuneACCESS table is confined to in-frame rearrangements and falls short of the full clone set. An unresolved V gene accounts for under half of the shortfall where checked; the remainder is of unknown origin. Recorded for this sample are some 39,000 clones; around 87% of them occurred a single time. Together, the top ten hold more than 3% of the sample.

In the germline V gene, CDR1 corresponds to SGHRS and CDR2 to YFSETQ. The CDR3 has 11 amino acids, counting the end cysteine and phenylalanine. Kept here is only the CDR3 DNA, which spans 33 bases and is read in frame from base 1. Trimming removed 2 bases from V and 13 bases from J, leaving 10 bases between the germline ends. The TCR sequence derives from an adult with an advanced solid tumor such as melanoma, head and neck, liver or kidney cancer. The chain is encoded by TRBV5-1 joined to TRBJ2-1; the D element might be TRBD1 or TRBD2, as each aligns at 5 bases. This sample comprised CD4+ or CD8+ T cells sorted from blood, obtained in a trial of the OX40 agonist ivuxolimab. The CDR3 has the sequence CASSLRGPQFF. The DNA reads as follows: TGCGCCAGCAGCTTAAGGGGACCTCAGTTCTTC.